The 12 T cell receptor beta chains reported below all come from one sample, sequenced in a study of T cell repertoires in cytomegalovirus infection. TCRdb reanalysed the reads using MiXCR and keeps one entry per CDR3 protein. Of about 310,000 distinct CDR3 sequences listed, 17% are singletons. What was sequenced was PBMCs. These receptors all come from a human donor in good health (CMV status not recorded). Some clones in this sample may be carry-over from other donors' samples.

This clonotype was counted many times. The genes are TRBV11-1 and TRBJ2-4; 9 nucleotides match TRBD1. The ends lost 6 bases at V and 3 bases at J; junction bases unmatched: 3. Germline V gene lookup returns CDR1 SGHAT and CDR2 FQDESV (reference sequence). CDR3 length: 14 amino acids. The CDR3 nucleotides read TGTGCCAGCAGTTCGGGACAGGGCAAAAACATTCAGTACTTC. Translation gives CASSSGQGKNIQYF.

V and J are TRBV20-1 and TRBJ2-5, with D unresolved. Trimming left V 3 bases short and J 1 base short, with 6 bases between. The germline V gene encodes CDR1 DFQATT and CDR2 SNEGSKA (reference sequence). The CDR3 runs 12 residues. CDR3 nucleotide sequence: TGCAGTGCTAGTGGCCCCCAAGAGACCCAGTACTTC. This encodes CSASGPQETQYF.

The chain combines TRBV6-6 with TRBJ2-1, with D tentatively TRBD2 (7 bases). V was pared by 1 base and J by 8 bases, with 15 bases between. CDR1 and CDR2 from the germline V gene are MNHNY and SVGAGI (reference sequence). The CDR3 is 15 residues long. Here the CDR3 reads CASSYWAGAYDEQFF. The CDR3 DNA is TGTGCCAGCAGTTACTGGGCGGGGGCGTACGATGAGCAGTTCTTC.

The sample holds many counts of this clonotype. The chain couples TRBV7-6 to TRBJ2-3; D is perhaps TRBD1 (5 bases). The ends were cut back, 3 bases at V and 4 bases at J, with 11 bases in the middle. CDR1 and CDR2 (germline): SGHVS, FNYEAQ. CDR3 size: 14 residues. Here the CDR3 reads CASSFAGKADTQYF. The CDR3 DNA follows: TGTGCCAGCAGCTTTGCAGGGAAAGCAGATACGCAGTATTTT. The full variable domain, rest sourced from reference TRBV7-6 and TRBJ2-3, is GAGVSQSPRYKVTKRGQDVALRCDPISGHVSLYWYRQALGQGPEFLTYFNYEAQQDKSGLPNDRFSAERPEGSISTLTIQRTEQRDSAMYRCASSFAGKADTQYFGPGTRLTVL.

The rearrangement links TRBV20-1 to TRBJ2-6; a possible D gene is TRBD1 (5 bases). Germline V lookup: CDR1 DFQATT, CDR2 SNEGSKA (reference sequence). The CDR3 consists of 15 residues. V was cut by 6 bases and J by 0 bases, with 12 bases left in between. Written as DNA, the CDR3 is TGCAGTGCCACAGACAGCAGCTCTGGGGCCAACGTCCTGACTTTC. Amino acid sequence: CSATDSSSGANVLTF.

This clonotype occurred a few times. The rearrangement links TRBV20-1 to TRBJ1-2; D not certain. The germline CDR1 and CDR2 sequences are DFQATT and SNEGSKA (reference sequence). Trimming shortened V by 1 base and J by 2 bases, and 11 bases separated the two germline ends. CDR3 length: 14 residues. The CDR3 bases are TGCAGTGCTAGAGCTTCGGCGGTAAACTATGGCTACACCTTC. It yields the protein CSARASAVNYGYTF.

V usage is TRBV12-3 or TRBV12-4 and J usage is TRBJ1-1, with 9 positions matching TRBD1. The junction had 11 bases not matched to a gene; V was cut back by 7 bases and J by 11 bases. CDR3 length: 13 amino acids. In DNA form, the CDR3 reads TGTGCCAGCATCGCAACCGGGGACAGGGAGGCTTTCTTT. Translating gives CASIATGDREAFF.

This clonotype was counted at least ten times. CDR3 protein: CASGTPGQAVSGELFF. The DNA for the CDR3 is TGCGCCAGCGGTACACCGGGACAGGCCGTCTCCGGGGAGCTGTTTTTT. The rearrangement uses TRBV23-1 and TRBJ2-2; 8 nucleotides align to TRBD1. TRBV23-1 is an ORF for which the function is uncertain. There are 16 residues in the CDR3. Trimming removed 8 bases from V and 6 bases from J; junction bases left unmatched: 14.

This clonotype was detected only a few times. V and J are TRBV6-2 or TRBV6-3 and TRBJ2-7; TRBD1 matches 9 bases. The CDR3 is 15 residues long. The germline V gene encodes CDR1 MNHEY and CDR2 SVGEGT. J was trimmed by 2 bases and V by 5 bases; bases with no gene match: 7. CDR3 protein: CASSNGQGSTYEQYF. The CDR3 DNA reads TGTGCCAGCAGTAACGGACAGGGGTCCACCTACGAGCAGTACTTC.

The chain carries TRBV4-1 and TRBJ1-1, with TRBD1 identical over 10 bases. Germline loops: CDR1 MGHRA, CDR2 YSYEKL. This CDR3 region has 13 residues. Unmatched junction bases numbered 6, after V lost 8 bases and J lost 6 bases. The CDR3 nucleotides are TGCGCCAGCGTGAAGACAGGGGGCCCTGAAGCTTTCTTT. Its protein is CASVKTGGPEAFF.

The chain employs TRBV15 and TRBJ1-1; D gene unclear. The germline V gene has CDR1 LNHNV and CDR2 YYDKDF (reference sequence). The length of the CDR3 is 12 residues. Trimming cost V 1 base and J 4 bases, with 4 bases left between them. CDR3 amino acids: CATSRASTEAFF. CDR3 nucleotide sequence: TGTGCCACCAGCAGAGCGAGCACTGAAGCTTTCTTT.

This clonotype turned up a few times. The gene calls are TRBV6-1 and TRBJ2-2; possible D gene TRBD1, 6 bases. Per germline, CDR1 MNHNS and CDR2 SASEGT. The ends were cut back, 6 bases at V and 7 bases at J, with 24 bases in the middle. CDR3 length: 17 residues. Written as DNA, the CDR3 is TGTGCCAGCAGACGCGGACAGACATCCCTTGGAATCGGGGAGCTGTTTTTT. Protein sequence: CASRRGQTSLGIGELFF.